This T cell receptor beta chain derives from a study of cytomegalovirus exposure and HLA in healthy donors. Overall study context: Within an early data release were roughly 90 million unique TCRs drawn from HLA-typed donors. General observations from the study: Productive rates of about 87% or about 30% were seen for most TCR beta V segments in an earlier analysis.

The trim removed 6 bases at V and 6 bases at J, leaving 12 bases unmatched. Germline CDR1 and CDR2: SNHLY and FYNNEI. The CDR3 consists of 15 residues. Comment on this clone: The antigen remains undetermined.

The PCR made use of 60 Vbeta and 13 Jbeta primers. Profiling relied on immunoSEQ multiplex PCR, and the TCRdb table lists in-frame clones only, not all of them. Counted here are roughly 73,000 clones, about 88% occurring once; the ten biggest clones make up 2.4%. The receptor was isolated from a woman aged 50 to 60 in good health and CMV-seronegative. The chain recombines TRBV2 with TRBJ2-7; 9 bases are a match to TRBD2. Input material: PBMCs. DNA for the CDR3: TGTGCCAGCAGACCTTTAGCGGGAGCGCCCCTCGAGCAGTACTTC. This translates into CASRPLAGAPLEQYF.